These 15 T cell receptor beta chains originate from one sample sequenced in a study of post-analysis software for immune sequencing data. Study results and caveats: Among five TRBV segments more frequent in patients than controls were TRBV5-6, TRBV5-1 and TRBV20-1.

Unique molecular identifiers tagged the TCR beta cDNA libraries. TCRdb itself ran the PCR reads through MiXCR, one entry per CDR3 protein. The data contain around 770,000 distinct CDR3 sequences, approximately 44% of them singletons. No cognate antigen is known for these TCRs. The sequencing sample was made of blood. The receptor set was obtained from a girl aged 5 to 17 with multiple sclerosis.

The chain joins TRBV20-1 to TRBJ2-7, with TRBD1 matching 9 bases. From germline, CDR1 is DFQATT and CDR2 SNEGSKA (reference sequence). The CDR3 is 16 residues long. Losses at the gene ends were 6 bases for V and 2 bases for J; bases not matched to a gene: 14. The CDR3 reads CSANAPRDRATYEQYF. As DNA, the CDR3 is TGCAGTGCCAACGCACCCCGGGACAGGGCTACCTACGAGCAGTACTTC.

The chain uses TRBV3-1 and TRBJ2-3, with D tentatively TRBD2 (6 bases). With 1 base removed from V and 0 bases from J, the gap between germline ends came to 17 bases. The germline V gene encodes CDR1 LGHDT and CDR2 YNNKEL (reference sequence). This CDR3 contains 18 residues. This CDR3 reads CASSQGGTAGRSTDTQYF. DNA of the CDR3: TGTGCCAGCAGCCAAGGTGGGACTGCCGGTAGGAGCACAGATACGCAGTATTTT.

CDR3 bases: TGTGCCAGCAGTTCAACACGCCCTAGCGGGGGAGGCTACAATGAGCAGTTCTTC. Its protein is CASSSTRPSGGGYNEQFF. The chain links TRBV6-5 to TRBJ2-1; 10 bases agree with TRBD2. The junction had 12 bases not matched to a gene; V was cut back by 4 bases and J by 3 bases. CDR1 is MNHEY and CDR2 is SVGAGI in the germline V gene. The CDR3 consists of 18 residues.

This chain connects TRBV6-1 to TRBJ2-1; 7 bases are shared with TRBD1. The CDR3 spans 13 residues. Germline lookup yields CDR1 MNHNS and CDR2 SASEGT. Trimming removed 4 bases from V and 7 bases from J; junction bases left unmatched: 4. This CDR3 is CASSGQGRNEQFF. In DNA, the CDR3 is TGTGCCAGCAGTGGACAGGGACGGAATGAGCAGTTCTTC.

The chain has TRBV27 and TRBJ1-2; no clear D gene. V dropped 7 bases and J dropped 7 bases, with 19 bases sitting between them. Germline lookup yields CDR1 MNHEY and CDR2 SMNVEV (reference sequence). The CDR3 has 14 residues. In DNA form, the CDR3 reads TGTGCCAGCACCCCGGACGGACCTCTAGGTGGCTACACCTTC. Its translation: CASTPDGPLGGYTF.

This sequence joins TRBV20-1 and TRBJ2-1; the match to TRBD2 covers 7 bases. V was clipped by 3 bases and J by 8 bases; unmatched bases: 25. This CDR3 is built from 19 residues. Germline V CDR1 and CDR2: DFQATT, SNEGSKA (reference sequence). The CDR3 here is CSARILPGGTTLRDYEQFF. The CDR3 DNA reads TGCAGTGCTAGGATTCTCCCCGGGGGGACTACCCTTCGCGACTATGAGCAGTTCTTC.

The chain combines TRBV20-1 with TRBJ2-5; 10 nucleotides align to TRBD2. The J call is uncertain, as TRBJ2-7 better fits the DNA end. The germline CDR1 and CDR2 sequences are DFQATT and SNEGSKA (reference sequence). This CDR3 is built from 14 residues. CDR3 sequence: CSAATSGPYYEQYF. The CDR3 DNA follows: TGCAGTGCCGCGACTAGCGGGCCGTACTACGAGCAGTACTTC.

Only a few counts were recorded for this clonotype. The chain recombines TRBV29-1 with TRBJ1-5; perhaps TRBD1 as D (5 bases). Trimming stripped 6 bases from V and 3 bases from J, with 12 bases between. CDR3 size: 13 residues. The germline CDR1 and CDR2 sequences are SQVTM and ANQGSEA. In DNA, the CDR3 is TGCAGCGTGGCTCAGGGAGCCAATCAGCCCCAGCATTTT. It yields the protein CSVAQGANQPQHF.

In its sample, this clonotype was seen once. The CDR3 loop reads CASSWEGPGLAGGFHEQFF. In DNA, the CDR3 is TGTGCCAGCAGTTGGGAGGGGCCGGGACTAGCGGGAGGGTTCCATGAGCAGTTCTTC. The rearrangement uses TRBV27 and TRBJ2-1, with TRBD2 matching 16 bases. Losses at the gene ends were 4 bases for V and 8 bases for J; bases not matched to a gene: 14. This CDR3 region has 19 residues. Germline lookup yields CDR1 MNHEY and CDR2 SMNVEV (reference sequence).

A few counts support this clonotype. The chain employs TRBV12-3 or TRBV12-4 and TRBJ2-5; tentative D call: TRBD1 (5 bases). V shed 3 bases and J shed 2 bases, with 13 bases lying between them. The CDR3 spans 15 residues. CDR3 sequence: CASSFRVGAQETQYF. Written as DNA, the CDR3 is TGTGCCAGCAGTTTCAGGGTAGGGGCACAAGAGACCCAGTACTTC.

This chain joins TRBV4-3 and TRBJ2-3; 7 positions match TRBD1. In germline, CDR1 is LGHNA, CDR2 YSLEER. V was pared by 0 bases and J by 6 bases, with 6 bases of the junction left unmatched. The CDR3 extends over 15 amino acids. The CDR3 region is CASSQDRGGRDTQYF. The CDR3 bases are TGCGCCAGCAGCCAAGATAGAGGGGGCAGGGATACGCAGTATTTT.

A single count supports this clonotype. The conserved final phenylalanine or tryptophan is absent from the CDR3, which likely points to a read error. The CDR3 sequence is CASSANREETQYV. CDR3 DNA sequence: TGTGCCAGCAGTGCGAACAGGGAAGAGACCCAGTACGTC. This sequence joins TRBV6-4 and TRBJ2-5; maybe TRBD1 (6 bases). This CDR3 is 13 amino acids long. Trimming left V 4 bases short and J 3 bases short, with 9 bases between. Germline values: CDR1 MRHNA, CDR2 SNTAGT.

The rearrangement uses TRBV24-1 and TRBJ2-1; unclear D gene. V was trimmed by 7 bases and J by 6 bases, leaving 12 bases between them. CDR3 size: 13 residues. Germline V CDR1 and CDR2: KGHDR, SFDVKD. CDR3 sequence: CATSFYSSNEQFF. The CDR3 DNA sequence: TGTGCCACCAGCTTTTACAGCTCCAATGAGCAGTTCTTC.

The chain links TRBV20-1 to TRBJ2-3, with D possibly being TRBD2 (5 bases). This CDR3 comprises 13 residues. Germline lookup yields CDR1 DFQATT and CDR2 SNEGSKA (reference sequence). V lost 2 bases and J 6 bases, leaving 12 bases between the germline ends. DNA of the CDR3: TGCAGTGCTAGACAATCACTAGGGGATACGCAGTATTTT. Protein: CSARQSLGDTQYF.

The gene calls are TRBV12-5 and TRBJ2-7, with 9 bases fitting TRBD2. Germline V gene lookup returns CDR1 LGHNT and CDR2 FRNRAP. V dropped 8 bases and J dropped 2; count of bases not matched to a gene: 7. The CDR3 loop spans 14 amino acids. The CDR3 DNA sequence: TGTGCTAGTTCCCTAGCGGGACGACCCTACGAGCAGTACTTC. Encoded protein: CASSLAGRPYEQYF.